These T cell receptor beta chains were read from a single sample in a study of CD8 T cells in ankylosing spondylitis. TCRdb independently ran MiXCR on the 5' RACE reads; one entry per CDR3 protein. The sample includes fewer than 450,000 distinct CDR3 sequences, roughly 17% of them seen just once. The sample taken for sequencing was blood, either unsorted or a sorted T cell fraction (not recorded which). The receptors originated from a male donor with ankylosing spondylitis. Each CDR3 is given without its conserved first and last residue. Clone size, where shown, is once, few, many, or a class for clones that have expanded.

j_gene: TRBJ2-1
abundance: many
v_gene: TRBV25-1
CDR3aa: ASSDPAGTIDNEQF

j_gene: TRBJ1-1
abundance: few
v_gene: TRBV3-1
CDR3aa: ASSPFQGGINTEAF

j_gene: TRBJ2-5
abundance: NA
v_gene: TRBV9
CDR3aa: ASSVAEGQFQETQY

j_gene: TRBJ2-7
abundance: few
v_gene: TRBV5-1
CDR3aa: ASSPEGTGGDEQY

j_gene: TRBJ2-1
abundance: NA
v_gene: TRBV6-5
CDR3aa: ASRVYNEQF

j_gene: TRBJ2-7
abundance: few
v_gene: TRBV2
CDR3aa: ASSGGTEPYEQY

j_gene: TRBJ1-1
abundance: NA
v_gene: TRBV7-6
CDR3aa: ASSLAGTGSTEAF

j_gene: TRBJ1-2
abundance: many
v_gene: TRBV18
CDR3aa: ASSPDGSSGYT

j_gene: TRBJ2-7
abundance: few
v_gene: TRBV10-3
CDR3aa: ATYRDSLNYEQY

j_gene: TRBJ2-2
abundance: few
v_gene: TRBV6-1
CDR3aa: ASRDSRQTGELF

j_gene: TRBJ2-3
abundance: few
v_gene: TRBV6-2/TRBV6-3
CDR3aa: ASRTPPGLAADTQY

j_gene: TRBJ2-3
abundance: NA
v_gene: TRBV29-1
CDR3aa: SVEDPYLSTDTQY

j_gene: TRBJ1-2
abundance: many
v_gene: TRBV5-1
CDR3aa: ASSLDKNYGYT

j_gene: TRBJ2-7
abundance: NA
v_gene: TRBV12-3/TRBV12-4
CDR3aa: ASSLYLTEISYEQY

j_gene: TRBJ2-3
abundance: NA
v_gene: TRBV2
CDR3aa: ASSDPGESTDTQY

j_gene: TRBJ2-1
abundance: few
v_gene: TRBV24-1
CDR3aa: ATSARDREVHEQF

j_gene: TRBJ1-1
abundance: few
v_gene: TRBV21-1
CDR3aa: ASSGGPTEAF

j_gene: TRBJ2-3
abundance: many
v_gene: TRBV29-1
CDR3aa: SVTDSGTGTDTQY

j_gene: TRBJ1-5
abundance: few
v_gene: TRBV2
CDR3aa: ASSEGQNNQPQH

j_gene: TRBJ2-1
abundance: NA
v_gene: TRBV18
CDR3aa: ASSPPRQGASYNEQF

j_gene: TRBJ1-2
abundance: NA
v_gene: TRBV20-1
CDR3aa: SAAKGEVYGYT

j_gene: TRBJ2-2
abundance: many
v_gene: TRBV7-9
CDR3aa: ASTYHTAGELF

j_gene: TRBJ2-2
abundance: many
v_gene: TRBV12-3/TRBV12-4
CDR3aa: ASSPRYTGELF

j_gene: TRBJ2-1
abundance: few
v_gene: TRBV5-1
CDR3aa: ASSLAHGSGDNEQF

j_gene: TRBJ2-5
abundance: NA
v_gene: TRBV3-1
CDR3aa: ASSQDRGLGPQY

j_gene: TRBJ2-7
abundance: many
v_gene: TRBV5-1
CDR3aa: ASSLGDGYYEQY

j_gene: TRBJ2-2
abundance: few
v_gene: TRBV28
CDR3aa: ASSYTSGRVTGELF